This T cell receptor beta chain was documented in a study of blood T cell repertoires in COVID-19. Turning to the study itself: Researchers got acute and convalescent COVID-19 samples from the United States, Italy and Spain.

Clones were sequenced by immunoSEQ multiplex PCR, and TCRdb holds only the in-frame ones, with some missing. The table has more than 95,000 clones, roughly nine tenths seen once. The CDR3 totals 14 residues. CDR1 LGHDT and CDR2 YNNKEL come from the germline V gene (reference sequence). Trimming took off 10 bases at V and 1 base at J, with 17 bases between the two ends. Sequencing was carried out using peripheral blood. The receptor was isolated from a human donor in a cohort sampled during active COVID-19. The chain has TRBV3-1 (or the pseudogene TRBV3-2) and TRBJ2-7, with D possibly matching TRBD2 (7 bases). The CDR3 reads CATSLGGRSYEQYF. The CDR3 coding sequence is TGTGCCACCTCACTCGGGGGGCGATCCTACGAGCAGTACTTC.